Each of the 14 T cell receptor beta chains below was sequenced from the same sample in a study of glioma-infiltrating T cells after dendritic cell vaccination. Clones were sequenced by immunoSEQ multiplex PCR, and TCRdb holds only the in-frame ones, with some missing. The table has more than 85,000 clones, about 83% seen once. Specimen: blood, collected before dendritic cell vaccination. The receptors were gathered from a human donor with glioblastoma.

Note on this clone: The junction and the germline gene differ at one end; a read error may be behind it. The V and J genes are TRBV4-1 and TRBJ2-1, with 10 bases matching TRBD2. Germline V gene sequence: CDR1 MGHRA, CDR2 YSYEKL. The CDR3 length is 15 residues. The CDR3 coding sequence is TGCGCCAGCAGCCCTAGCGGGGGAGTCTACAATGAGAAGTTCTTC. Its translation is CASSPSGGVYNEKFF.

This chain links TRBV4-3 with TRBJ1-4; maybe TRBD1 (5 bases). The CDR3 has 16 amino acids. Deletions cut 0 bases from V and 7 bases from J, with 15 bases between. The germline gives CDR1 LGHNA, CDR2 YSLEER. The CDR3 spells CASSQDRQGSGEKLFF. The CDR3 bases are TGCGCCAGCAGCCAAGATCGGCAGGGTAGTGGTGAAAAACTGTTTTTT.

The rearrangement joins TRBV5-1 to TRBJ1-4, with D maybe TRBD1 (5 bases). Germline V gene lookup returns CDR1 SGHRS and CDR2 YFSETQ. This CDR3 spans 16 amino acids. Deletions cut 2 bases from V and 7 bases from J, with 18 bases between. The CDR3, as DNA: TGCGCCAGCAGCTTCACCCCTGGCAGGGTTGTTGAAAAACTGTTTTTT. Its protein is CASSFTPGRVVEKLFF.

The chain has TRBV5-1 and TRBJ2-6; D ambiguous. CDR1 and CDR2 (germline): SGHRS, YFSETQ. The CDR3 totals 15 residues. V lost 4 bases, J lost 0 bases, and 8 bases lay in between. CDR3 in amino acids: CASSPIYSGANVLTF. The CDR3 DNA follows: TGCGCCAGCAGCCCGATCTACTCTGGGGCCAACGTCCTGACTTTC.

The chain joins TRBV27 to TRBJ2-1, with 7 bases that match TRBD1. The CDR3 is 14 residues long. Germline CDR1 and CDR2: MNHEY and SMNVEV (reference sequence). The trim removed 6 bases at V and 3 bases at J, leaving 5 bases unmatched. The CDR3 is CASSYRGYYNEQFF. CDR3 bases: TGTGCCAGCAGCTACAGGGGATACTACAATGAGCAGTTCTTC.

V and J are TRBV6-6 and TRBJ2-3, with unresolved D. The ends were cut back, 5 bases at V and 6 bases at J, with 6 bases in the middle. CDR1 is MNHNY and CDR2 is SVGAGI in the germline V gene (reference sequence). The CDR3 sequence is 11 residues long. CDR3 loop: CASSMRDTQYF. The CDR3 nucleotides read TGTGCCAGCAGTATGAGGGATACGCAGTATTTT.

This chain links TRBV5-1 with TRBJ2-1, with a weak D call TRBD1 (7 bases). CDR3 length: 15 amino acids. V lost 5 bases and J lost 3, with 15 bases in between. Germline loops: CDR1 SGHRS, CDR2 YFSETQ. The DNA for the CDR3 is TGCGCCAGCAGTCGGGGGACAGCCCTCTACAATGAGCAGTTCTTC. It specifies CASSRGTALYNEQFF.

In its sample, this clone was seen once. The genes are TRBV4-2 and TRBJ2-4, with 7 bases matching TRBD2. This CDR3 contains 14 residues. Germline trimming cut 1 base from V and 8 bases from J; bases unmatched to any gene: 5. Germline V CDR1 and CDR2: LGHNA, YNFKEQ. CDR3 in amino acids: CASSQGVRGDIQYF. The CDR3 bases are TGTGCCAGCAGCCAAGGGGTTCGGGGGGACATTCAGTACTTC.

The V and J genes are TRBV30 and TRBJ2-6; no firm D call. This CDR3 has 14 residues. Germline assignment: CDR1 GTSNPN and CDR2 SVGIG (reference sequence). V lost 6 bases, J lost 4 bases, and 13 bases lay in between. For the CDR3, the DNA is TGTGCCTGCTCTCCGGCCGGGGGGGCCAACGTCCTGACTTTC. Its translation is CACSPAGGANVLTF.

The chain combines TRBV2 with TRBJ1-3; no firm D call. The germline V and J ends were trimmed by 7 bases and 4 bases, with 14 bases remaining between them. This CDR3 comprises 14 residues. Germline CDR1 and CDR2: SNHLY and FYNNEI. The CDR3 DNA follows: TGTGCCAGCAAAGCACGGGTTTCAGGAAACACCATATATTTT. Translation gives CASKARVSGNTIYF.

This clone was recorded once. This rearrangement joins TRBV7-9 to TRBJ2-7; 10 bases are shared with TRBD2. The CDR3 is 14 residues long. After removal of 5 bases from V and 2 bases from J, the junction contained 3 bases not matched to a gene. Germline V gene sequence: CDR1 SEHNR, CDR2 FQNEAQ (reference sequence). The CDR3 here is CASSILAGTYEQYF. The DNA for the CDR3 is TGTGCCAGCAGCATACTAGCGGGAACCTACGAGCAGTACTTC.

V gene TRBV7-2 combines with J gene TRBJ1-5; 8 bases are shared with TRBD1. V lost 5 bases, J lost 4 bases, and 10 bases stayed unmatched. The CDR3 runs to 16 residues. Per the germline V gene, CDR1 is SGHTA and CDR2 is FQGNSA. CDR3 sequence reads: CASSAETGVGNQPQHF. The CDR3 DNA reads as TGTGCCAGCAGCGCCGAGACAGGGGTAGGAAATCAGCCCCAGCATTTT.

The chain joins TRBV27 to TRBJ1-2; unclear D gene. Germline V gives CDR1 MNHEY, CDR2 SMNVEV (reference sequence). The V and J ends lost 5 bases and 4 bases respectively, with 14 bases between them. The CDR3 is 14 residues long. The CDR3 DNA reads TGTGCCAGCAGTCCTCGAGGGCAGTTCTATGGCTACACCTTC. This translates into CASSPRGQFYGYTF.

The V gene is TRBV30, the J gene TRBJ1-4, with 8 bases that match TRBD1. The germline V gene has CDR1 GTSNPN and CDR2 SVGIG (reference sequence). After removal of 2 bases from V and 8 bases from J, the junction contained 7 bases not matched to a gene. CDR3 length equals 14 residues. CDR3 protein: CAWSQDRVREKLFF. CDR3 nucleotide sequence: TGTGCCTGGAGTCAGGACAGGGTGAGGGAAAAACTGTTTTTT.